This T cell receptor (beta chain) was profiled in a study of T cells in Graves' hyperthyroidism and ophthalmopathy. RNA transcripts were the template for amplifying TCR beta CDR3 regions. The TCR CDR3 first-round RT-PCR relied on the HTBI primer set. MiXCR was run by TCRdb on the multiplex PCR reads, yielding one entry per CDR3 protein. The data show over 300,000 distinct CDR3 sequences, approximately 15% seen once. Findings of the study overall: Blood samples included most of the expanded thyroid clonotypes exceeding 0.001.

This clonotype was counted at least ten times. Its antigen is not known. The CDR3 spans 17 residues. Germline V gene lookup returns CDR1 LGHDT and CDR2 YNNKEL (reference sequence). The germline V and J ends were trimmed by 0 bases and 3 bases, with 17 bases remaining between them. Lactation, pregnancy, other autoimmune disease or uncontrolled infection excluded patients. The sequence came from a woman aged 55-70 years with Graves' hyperthyroidism. The chain carries TRBV3-1 and TRBJ1-1; maybe TRBD1 (5 bases). The sample consisted of blood. The CDR3 DNA is TGTGCCAGCAGCCAAGACCTTTTGGGGGGTTGGGACACTGAAGCTTTCTTT. Translation: CASSQDLLGGWDTEAFF.